This T cell receptor beta chain appears in the sequencing data of a study of blood T cell repertoires in COVID-19. TCRdb's table, derived via immunoSEQ multiplex PCR, lists solely in-frame clones and lacks some. Of 100,000 to 150,000 clones listed, around three quarters are singletons. This clone was counted a single time. V shed 4 bases and J 4 bases; nucleotides not matched to a gene: 11. The CDR3 is 16 residues long. CDR1 and CDR2 from the germline V gene are MGHRA and YSYEKL. V and J are TRBV4-1 and TRBJ2-7, with 9 bases aligning to TRBD1. The sequence was obtained from a man aged 35 to 55 with active or convalescent COVID-19. What was sequenced was peripheral blood. The CDR3 DNA is TGCGCCAGCAGCCTCCGTACCGGGACAGGGCCGTACGAGCAGTACTTC. It yields the protein CASSLRTGTGPYEQYF.